What follows are 25 T cell receptor beta chains derived from one specimen sequenced in a study of shared T cell receptors in the human thymus. Sequenced by immunoSEQ multiplex PCR; TCRdb stores in-frame clones only, minus some. Here the sample spans a few hundred thousand clones, over 90% being singletons. Sequencing was performed on thymocytes. The receptors shown here come from a human donor.

This clone came up once. This rearrangement joins TRBV6-6 to TRBJ1-3; no firm D call. V was shortened by 0 bases and J by 1 base, with 7 bases between the two germline ends. This CDR3 is built from 15 residues. Per the germline V gene, CDR1 is MNHNY and CDR2 is SVGAGI (reference sequence). The CDR3 DNA is TGTGCCAGCAGTTACTCGACCAGTTCTGGAAACACCATATATTTT. Its translation: CASSYSTSSGNTIYF.

The chain carries TRBV4-3 and TRBJ1-2; perhaps TRBD1 as D (5 bases). The CDR3 loop spans 13 amino acids. CDR1 is LGHNA and CDR2 is YSLEER in the germline V gene. With 4 bases removed from V and 2 bases from J, the gap between germline ends came to 8 bases. CDR3 amino acids: CASSPSGNYGYTF. The CDR3 DNA reads as TGCGCCAGCAGCCCGTCAGGGAACTATGGCTACACCTTC.

This clone was recorded once. The chain is built from TRBV4-1 and TRBJ2-7; D unclear. Trimming cost V 4 bases and J 4 bases, with 17 bases left between them. The CDR3 is 15 residues long. Germline V gene data show CDR1 as MGHRA and CDR2 as YSYEKL. CDR3 residues: CASSPRTALVYEQYF. CDR3 DNA sequence: TGCGCCAGCAGCCCAAGGACGGCCCTAGTATACGAGCAGTACTTC.

This clone was recorded only once. The chain is built from TRBV19 and TRBJ1-4, with D possibly TRBD1 on 5 matching bases. V lost 6 bases and J 7 bases, leaving 9 bases between the germline ends. CDR1 and CDR2 from the germline V gene are LNHDA and SQIVND (reference sequence). The CDR3 is 12 residues long. The CDR3 nucleotides are TGTGCCAGTAGCCGCAGGGCTGAAAAACTGTTTTTT. Translation gives CASSRRAEKLFF. The whole variable domain, remainder taken from reference TRBV19 and TRBJ1-4, is DGGITQSPKYLFRKEGQNVTLSCEQNLNHDAMYWYRQDPGQGLRLIYYSQIVNDFQKGDIAEGYSVSREKKESFPLTVTSAQKNPTAFYLCASSRRAEKLFFGSGTQLSVL.

V gene TRBV6-1 combines with J gene TRBJ2-7; 11 positions match TRBD2. Germline assignment: CDR1 MNHNS and CDR2 SASEGT. With 2 bases clipped from V and 4 bases from J, the junction kept 4 bases outside the gene matches. The CDR3 loop spans 15 amino acids. The CDR3 is CASSESGLADYEQYF. In DNA, the CDR3 is TGTGCCAGCAGTGAATCGGGACTAGCGGATTACGAGCAGTACTTC.

In its sample, this clone was seen once. The chain is built from TRBV27 and TRBJ1-1; a possible D gene is TRBD1 (5 bases). Trimming took 6 bases from V and 1 from J, leaving 9 bases between them. CDR3 length: 13 residues. Germline CDR1 MNHEY, CDR2 SMNVEV (reference sequence). The CDR3 sequence is CASRLGGNTEAFF. CDR3 DNA sequence: TGTGCCAGCAGGCTTGGGGGGAACACTGAAGCTTTCTTT.

The chain carries TRBV28 and TRBJ2-5; tentative D call: TRBD1 (5 bases). Germline lookup yields CDR1 MDHEN and CDR2 SYDVKM. The CDR3 is 14 amino acids. Trimming removed 3 bases at V and 2 bases at J, with 10 bases between. The CDR3 loop is CASSFGPGQETQYF. CDR3 sequence (DNA): TGTGCCAGCAGTTTCGGCCCAGGGCAAGAGACCCAGTACTTC.

The V call is TRBV10-1, the J call TRBJ2-3; the D is unclear. The V end was cut by 5 bases, the J end by 2 bases, with 11 bases between. The CDR3 covers 14 residues. From germline, CDR1 is WNHNN and CDR2 SYGVQD (reference sequence). CDR3 nucleotide sequence: TGCGCCAGCAGTATCAACGGGCACACAGATACGCAGTATTTT. This codes for CASSINGHTDTQYF.

This rearrangement joins TRBV7-9 to TRBJ1-3; D not resolved. In germline, CDR1 is SEHNR, CDR2 FQNEAQ (reference sequence). CDR3 size: 17 residues. V was shortened by 0 bases and J by 2 bases, with 14 bases between the two germline ends. In nucleotides, the CDR3 is TGTGCCAGCAGCTTAGCGGGTAATGGGGTGACTGGAAACACCATATATTTT. This translates into CASSLAGNGVTGNTIYF.

This clone was counted a single time. The rearrangement uses TRBV14 and TRBJ2-5; D perhaps matches TRBD1 (6 bases). Germline values: CDR1 SGHDN, CDR2 FVKESK. V was trimmed by 3 bases and J by 10 bases, leaving 18 bases between them. This CDR3 has 14 residues. CDR3 nucleotides: TGTGCCAGCAGCCAGGGGGCTAGGAGGCGCGACCAGTACTTC. It codes for CASSQGARRRDQYF. The full variable domain, in which reference TRBV14 and TRBJ2-5 provide the parts outside the CDR3, is EAGVTQFPSHSVIEKGQTVTLRCDPISGHDNLYWYRRVMGKEIKFLLHFVKESKQDESGMPNNRFLAERTGGTYSTLKVQPAELEDSGVYFCASSQGARRRDQYFGPGTRLLVL.

The chain couples TRBV28 to TRBJ1-1; 11 bases align to TRBD1. This CDR3 spans 18 amino acids. Germline CDR1 reads MDHEN; CDR2 reads SYDVKM. V trimming: 5 bases; J trimming: 8 bases; junction bases outside the gene matches: 19. This CDR3 is CASSLSGQGAPVHSEAFF. Here the CDR3 DNA reads TGTGCCAGCAGTCTCTCTGGACAGGGGGCGCCGGTCCATTCCGAAGCTTTCTTT.

The V and J genes are TRBV5-1 and TRBJ2-6; the match to TRBD2 covers 8 bases. Trimming removed 0 bases from V and 1 base from J; junction bases left unmatched: 6. This CDR3 comprises 18 residues. Germline CDR1 is SGHRS and CDR2 is YFSETQ. Written as DNA, the CDR3 is TGCGCCAGCAGCTTGGTAGTAGCGGGGAGGTCTGGGGCCAACGTCCTGACTTTC. It specifies CASSLVVAGRSGANVLTF. The full variable domain, completed using reference TRBV5-1 and TRBJ2-6, is KAGVTQTPRYLIKTRGQQVTLSCSPISGHRSVSWYQQTPGQGLQFLFEYFSETQRNKGNFPGRFSGRQFSNSRSEMNVSTLELGDSALYLCASSLVVAGRSGANVLTFGAGSRLTVL.

The rearrangement links TRBV10-3 to TRBJ1-3, with D possibly matching TRBD1 (5 bases). The CDR3 spans 17 residues. The V end was cut by 10 bases, the J end by 0 bases, with 22 bases between. Germline V gene data show CDR1 as ENHRY and CDR2 as SYGVKD. The CDR3 DNA sequence: TGTGCCACCGAAGGCCCAAGTCGGGGGAGCTCTGGAAACACCATATATTTT. Amino acid sequence: CATEGPSRGSSGNTIYF.

CDR3 in amino acids: CASSLAGQSIEQYF. The CDR3 nucleotides read TGCGCCAGCAGCTTGGCTGGACAGTCAATCGAGCAGTACTTC. This sequence joins TRBV5-1 and TRBJ2-7, with D perhaps TRBD1 (6 bases). Looked up from germline, CDR1 is SGHRS and CDR2 is YFSETQ. The V end lost 0 bases, the J end lost 6 bases, and 13 bases lay between the germline ends. The CDR3 has 14 amino acids.

The chain links TRBV7-2 to TRBJ1-2; 7 bases are a match to TRBD1. CDR3 length: 18 residues. Germline CDR1 and CDR2: SGHTA and FQGNSA. V lost 0 bases to trimming and J lost 5 bases; unmatched junction nucleotides: 15. CDR3 sequence: CASSLAYGQQGINYGYTF. The CDR3 DNA reads as TGTGCCAGCAGCTTAGCGTATGGACAACAGGGGATTAATTATGGCTACACCTTC. The full variable domain, completed using reference TRBV7-2 and TRBJ1-2, is GAGVSQSPSNKVTEKGKDVELRCDPISGHTALYWYRQSLGQGLEFLIYFQGNSAPDKSGLPSDRFSAERTGGSVSTLTIQRTQQEDSAVYLCASSLAYGQQGINYGYTFGSGTRLTVV.

This clone was observed a handful of times. The genes are TRBV29-1 and TRBJ1-3; D is perhaps TRBD1 (5 bases). The germline V gene encodes CDR1 SQVTM and CDR2 ANQGSEA. Trimming took off 2 bases at V and 4 bases at J, with 12 bases between the two ends. The CDR3 covers 14 residues. CDR3 sequence reads: CSVERGVRGNTIYF. CDR3 DNA: TGCAGCGTTGAACGAGGGGTGAGAGGAAACACCATATATTTT.

The chain couples TRBV6-4 to TRBJ1-5, with 9 bases matching TRBD1. The CDR3 loop spans 15 amino acids. The germline CDR1 and CDR2 sequences are MRHNA and SNTAGT. V gave up 8 bases and J gave up 5 bases; unmatched junction bases: 10. The CDR3 DNA reads as TGTGCCAGCTCGCGAGGGACAGGGAAGGATCAGCCCCAGCATTTT. Residues: CASSRGTGKDQPQHF.

The chain recombines TRBV9 with TRBJ2-5; possible D gene TRBD2, 6 bases. The DNA end is more similar to TRBJ2-7, so the J call may be wrong. The CDR3 has 17 amino acids. Germline CDR1 and CDR2: SGDLS and YYNGEE. The CDR3 sequence: CASSVDGGNSRSYEQYF. For the CDR3, the DNA is TGTGCCAGCAGCGTAGACGGGGGAAATAGCAGGTCCTACGAGCAGTACTTC.

The chain recombines TRBV5-1 with TRBJ2-1; no reliable D call. Trimming cost V 3 bases and J 7 bases, with 8 bases left between them. Per germline, CDR1 SGHRS and CDR2 YFSETQ. The CDR3 loop spans 12 amino acids. The CDR3 sequence is CASSSRANEQFF. In nucleotides, the CDR3 is TGCGCCAGCAGCTCCCGGGCGAATGAGCAGTTCTTC.

The chain recombines TRBV7-3 with TRBJ2-2; D may be TRBD2 (6 bases). The CDR3 has 16 residues. The V end lost 5 bases, the J end lost 0 bases, and 13 bases lay between the germline ends. Germline CDR1 is SGHTA and CDR2 is FQGTGA. For the CDR3, the DNA is TGTGCCAGCAGCCGGGACTCGCGTACGAACACCGGGGAGCTGTTTTTT. Its translation is CASSRDSRTNTGELFF.

The V and J genes are TRBV5-1 and TRBJ2-3; 7 bases line up with TRBD2. The V segment lost 1 base and the J segment 0 bases; nucleotides outside the gene matches: 8. Germline assignment: CDR1 SGHRS and CDR2 YFSETQ. The CDR3 covers 17 residues. The CDR3 DNA follows: TGCGCCAGCAGCTTGTGGACTAGGGGTCTTAGCACAGATACGCAGTATTTT. Amino acid sequence: CASSLWTRGLSTDTQYF.

The V call is TRBV7-8, the J call TRBJ2-3; the match to TRBD2 covers 10 bases. CDR1 and CDR2 (germline): SGHVS, FQNEAQ. CDR3 size: 17 residues. Losses at the gene ends were 1 base for V and 2 bases for J; bases not matched to a gene: 6. CDR3 sequence (DNA): TGTGCCAGCAGCTTAGATCCAGCGGGAGGGATCACAGATACGCAGTATTTT. Translation: CASSLDPAGGITDTQYF.

This chain uses TRBV19 with TRBJ2-1; D might be TRBD2 (6 bases). CDR3 size: 15 residues. V gave up 6 bases and J gave up 2 bases, with 14 bases separating them. Germline values: CDR1 LNHDA, CDR2 SQIVND (reference sequence). CDR3 in DNA: TGTGCCAGTAGGAAGCGGCGGGAAGCCTACAATGAGCAGTTCTTC. Residues: CASRKRREAYNEQFF.

The rearrangement joins TRBV7-2 to TRBJ2-5; the D gene is possibly TRBD1 (6 bases). Germline V gives CDR1 SGHTA, CDR2 FQGNSA. This CDR3 is built from 13 residues. Between the trimmed V and J ends, which lost 5 bases and 3 bases, there was a span of 10 bases. Here the CDR3 DNA reads TGTGCCAGCAGCCAGGGGTTCGAAGAGACCCAGTACTTC. Translating gives CASSQGFEETQYF.

This clone has just a few counts. The chain couples TRBV6-1 to TRBJ1-5, with D unresolved. The V gene lost 1 base and the J gene lost 0 bases, with 19 bases spanning the gap. Germline CDR1 reads MNHNS; CDR2 reads SASEGT. The CDR3 sequence is 19 residues long. CDR3 nucleotides: TGTGCCAGCAGTGAAGAAGGGAATATTTCCATTTATAGCAATCAGCCCCAGCATTTT. It specifies CASSEEGNISIYSNQPQHF.